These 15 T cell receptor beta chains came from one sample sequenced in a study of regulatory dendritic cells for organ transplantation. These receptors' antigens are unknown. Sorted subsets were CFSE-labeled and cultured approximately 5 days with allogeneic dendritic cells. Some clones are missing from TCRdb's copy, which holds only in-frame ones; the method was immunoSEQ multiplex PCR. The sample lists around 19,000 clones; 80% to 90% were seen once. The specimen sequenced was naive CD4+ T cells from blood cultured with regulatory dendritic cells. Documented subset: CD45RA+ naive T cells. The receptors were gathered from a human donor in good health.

As DNA, the CDR3 is TGTGCCAGCACCGTTACAGGGCGTAATTCACCCCTCCACTTT. Residues: CASTVTGRNSPLHF. V is TRBV14 and J is TRBJ1-6, with D tentatively TRBD1 (6 bases). The CDR3 sequence is 14 residues long. Deletions cut 7 bases from V and 6 bases from J, with 13 bases between. The germline CDR1 and CDR2 sequences are SGHDN and FVKESK.

The CDR3 spells CASSPRLQETQYF. The CDR3 nucleotides are TGTGCCAGCAGCCCCCGTCTTCAAGAGACCCAGTACTTC. The chain combines TRBV21-1 with TRBJ2-5; the table gives TRBD2 as D, unverified against the DNA. TRBV21-1 is termed a pseudogene. CDR3 length: 13 amino acids.

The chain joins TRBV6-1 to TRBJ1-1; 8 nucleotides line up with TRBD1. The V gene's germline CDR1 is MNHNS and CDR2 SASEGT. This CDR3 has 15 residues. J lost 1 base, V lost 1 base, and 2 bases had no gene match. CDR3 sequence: CASSEGTGGNTEAFF. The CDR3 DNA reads TGTGCCAGCAGTGAAGGTACAGGGGGGAACACTGAAGCTTTCTTT.

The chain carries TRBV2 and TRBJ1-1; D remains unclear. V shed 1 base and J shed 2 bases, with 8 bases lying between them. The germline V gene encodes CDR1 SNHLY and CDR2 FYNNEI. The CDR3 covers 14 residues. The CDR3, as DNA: TGTGCCAGCAGTGAAGGGCGCGGAAACACTGAAGCTTTCTTT. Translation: CASSEGRGNTEAFF.

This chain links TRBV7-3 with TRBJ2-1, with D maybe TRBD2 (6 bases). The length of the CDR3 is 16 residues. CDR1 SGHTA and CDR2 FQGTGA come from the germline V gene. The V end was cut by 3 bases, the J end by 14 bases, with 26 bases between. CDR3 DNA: TGTGCCAGCAGCTTTCAATCCGGGGGATTTTGGGCAGGTAAGTTCTTC. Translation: CASSFQSGGFWAGKFF.

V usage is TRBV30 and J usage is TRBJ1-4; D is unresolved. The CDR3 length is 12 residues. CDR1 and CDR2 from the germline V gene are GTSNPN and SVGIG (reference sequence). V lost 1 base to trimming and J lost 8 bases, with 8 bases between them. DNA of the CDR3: TGTGCCTGGAGTGGCGAAGAGGAAAAACTGTTTTTT. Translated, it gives CAWSGEEEKLFF.

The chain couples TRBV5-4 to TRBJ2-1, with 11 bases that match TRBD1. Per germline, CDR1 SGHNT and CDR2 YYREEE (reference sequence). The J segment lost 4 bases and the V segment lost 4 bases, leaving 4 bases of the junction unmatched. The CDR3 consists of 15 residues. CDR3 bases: TGTGCCAGCAGCATGGGACAGGGGGTTTACAATGAGCAGTTCTTC. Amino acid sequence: CASSMGQGVYNEQFF.

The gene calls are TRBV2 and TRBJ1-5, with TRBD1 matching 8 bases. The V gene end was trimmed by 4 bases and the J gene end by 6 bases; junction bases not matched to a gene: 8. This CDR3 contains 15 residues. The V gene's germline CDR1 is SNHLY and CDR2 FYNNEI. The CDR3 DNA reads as TGTGCCAGCAGTGGCGGGACAGGCCGTGGTCAGCCCCAGCATTTT. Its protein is CASSGGTGRGQPQHF.

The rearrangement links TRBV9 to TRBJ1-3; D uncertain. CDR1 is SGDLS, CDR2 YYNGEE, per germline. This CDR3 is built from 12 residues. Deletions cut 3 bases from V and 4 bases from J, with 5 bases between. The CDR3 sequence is CASSGEGNTIYF. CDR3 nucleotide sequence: TGTGCCAGCAGCGGAGAAGGAAACACCATATATTTT.

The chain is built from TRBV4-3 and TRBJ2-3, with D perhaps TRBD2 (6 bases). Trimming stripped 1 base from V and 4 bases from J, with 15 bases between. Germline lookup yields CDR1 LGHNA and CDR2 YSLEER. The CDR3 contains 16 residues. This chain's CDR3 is CASSQVRGTGADTQYF. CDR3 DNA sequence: TGCGCCAGCAGCCAAGTTCGGGGGACGGGGGCAGATACGCAGTATTTT.

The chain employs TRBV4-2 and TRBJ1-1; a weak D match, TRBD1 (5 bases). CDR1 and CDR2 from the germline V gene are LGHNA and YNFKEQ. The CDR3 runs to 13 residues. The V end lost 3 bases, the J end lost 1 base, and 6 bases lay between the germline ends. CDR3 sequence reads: CASSQGQNTEAFF. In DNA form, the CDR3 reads TGTGCCAGCAGCCAGGGGCAGAACACTGAAGCTTTCTTT.

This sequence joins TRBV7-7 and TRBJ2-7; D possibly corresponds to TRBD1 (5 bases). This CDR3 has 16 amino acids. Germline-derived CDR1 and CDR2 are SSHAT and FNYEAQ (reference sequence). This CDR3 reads CAGPVEWGRELREQYF. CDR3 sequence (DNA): TGTGCTGGGCCGGTAGAGTGGGGCAGGGAATTGAGGGAGCAGTACTTC.

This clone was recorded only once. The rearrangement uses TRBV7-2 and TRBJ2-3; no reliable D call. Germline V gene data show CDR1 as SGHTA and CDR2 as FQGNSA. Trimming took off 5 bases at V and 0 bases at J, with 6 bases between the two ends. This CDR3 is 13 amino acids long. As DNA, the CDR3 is TGTGCCAGCAGCCAATCCAGCACAGATACGCAGTATTTT. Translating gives CASSQSSTDTQYF.

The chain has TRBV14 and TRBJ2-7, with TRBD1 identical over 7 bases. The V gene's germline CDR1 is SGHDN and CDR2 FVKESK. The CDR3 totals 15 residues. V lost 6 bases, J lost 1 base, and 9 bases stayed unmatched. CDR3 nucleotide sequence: TGTGCCAGCAGTCAGGGCCGACAGGGATCCTACGAGCAGTACTTC. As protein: CASSQGRQGSYEQYF.

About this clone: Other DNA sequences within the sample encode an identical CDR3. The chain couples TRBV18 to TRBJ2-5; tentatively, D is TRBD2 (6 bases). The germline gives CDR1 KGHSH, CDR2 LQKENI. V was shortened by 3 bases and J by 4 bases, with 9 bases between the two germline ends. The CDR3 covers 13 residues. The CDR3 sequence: CASSPQGGETQYF. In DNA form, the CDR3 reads TGTGCCAGCTCACCGCAGGGAGGAGAGACCCAGTACTTC.